The rows below give T cell receptor beta chains drawn from one sample of a study of T-cell memory formation after mild COVID-19. TCRdb independently ran MiXCR on the 5' RACE reads; one entry per CDR3 protein. Of about 560,000 distinct CDR3 sequences listed, less than 25% were seen once; the top ten hold around 9.2%. Sequenced: PBMCs or a T cell subset sorted from them (not recorded which). All receptors derive from an adult woman who had mild COVID-19 (a few samples of this study predate the infection). Cell type and time point are not known. Each CDR3 is given with its conserved first and last residue. The order of the fields is J gene, clone size, D gene, V gene, CDR3 DNA, CDR3 protein. D genes are given only for firm matches. Clone sizes are given selectively: once, few, many, or a class where the clone is expanded.

>TRBJ2-3|-|TRBD2|TRBV20-1
TGCAGTGCTCCCCCCGGGGGGGCCACAGATACGCAGTATTTT
CSAPPGGATDTQYF
>TRBJ2-1|-|-|TRBV19
TGTGCCAGTAGTACCACCAGGCACAATGAGCAGTTCTTC
CASSTTRHNEQFF
>TRBJ1-5|few|-|TRBV7-9
TGTGCCAGCAGCTTTAGCCAGGGGAATCAGCCCCAGCATTTT
CASSFSQGNQPQHF
>TRBJ1-6|few|-|TRBV12-3/TRBV12-4
TGTGCCAGCAGGCCTGGCCCTAATTCACCCCTCCACTTT
CASRPGPNSPLHF
>TRBJ1-2|few|TRBD1|TRBV29-1
TGCAGCGTTGAGGGCCGGGGACAGGGATTGGATGGCTACACCTTC
CSVEGRGQGLDGYTF
>TRBJ2-7|few|-|TRBV5-1
TGCGCCAGCAGCTTCGTACAGTGGAGCTCCTACGAGCAGTACTTC
CASSFVQWSSYEQYF
>TRBJ2-7|-|-|TRBV5-6
TGTGCCAGCAGCTTGACAGGGAACCCTTGGGAGCAGTACTTC
CASSLTGNPWEQYF
>TRBJ1-4|many|-|TRBV18
TGTGCCAGCTCAGGTCCCGGGACGATAGACGAAAAACTGTTTTTT
CASSGPGTIDEKLFF
>TRBJ2-3|-|TRBD2|TRBV12-3/TRBV12-4
TGTGCCACCGAATTGACTAGCCGTAGCACAGATACGCAGTATTTT
CATELTSRSTDTQYF
>TRBJ2-3|-|TRBD1|TRBV4-1
TGCGCCAGCAGCCGTCGGGACAGGAGTTCCACAGATACGCAGTATTTT
CASSRRDRSSTDTQYF
>TRBJ1-5|-|-|TRBV5-1
TGCGCCAGCAGCCCGGAGGTCTTTTCCACACCTTATAGCAATCAGCCCCAGCATTTT
CASSPEVFSTPYSNQPQHF
>TRBJ1-1|once|-|TRBV7-9
TGTGCCAGCAGCTTACCCGGGACATTGAACACTGAAGCTTTCTTT
CASSLPGTLNTEAFF
>TRBJ2-1|-|TRBD1|TRBV4-1
TGCGCCAGCAGCCAAGATTGGGACAGGGCTGGCTCCTACAATGAGCAGTTCTTC
CASSQDWDRAGSYNEQFF
>TRBJ2-1|few|-|TRBV24-1
TGTGCCACCAGTGTGGCAGGGAGTGATGAGCAGTTCTTC
CATSVAGSDEQFF
>TRBJ1-3|few|-|TRBV5-1
TGCGCCAGCAGCTTGGAACCCACCGGCGGAAACACCATATATTTT
CASSLEPTGGNTIYF
>TRBJ1-2|many|-|TRBV10-3
TGTGCCATCAGTGAGTCGAGGGGACGGAGCACCTATGGCTACACCTTC
CAISESRGRSTYGYTF
>TRBJ1-2|few|-|TRBV25-1
TGTGCCAGCAGTGACTCCTCCCTGGGGCAGGGCGGCTACACCTTC
CASSDSSLGQGGYTF
>TRBJ2-5|many|-|TRBV10-3
TGTGCCATCAGTGAAAAGTACCAAGAGACCCAGTACTTC
CAISEKYQETQYF
>TRBJ1-2|-|-|TRBV20-1
TGCAGTGCTAGACCTGGGTTTGATGGCTACACCTTC
CSARPGFDGYTF
>TRBJ2-2|-|-|TRBV4-3
TGCGCCAGCAGCCAAGGTACGACGGCAGGGAAGAGCACCGGGGAGCTGTTTTTT
CASSQGTTAGKSTGELFF
>TRBJ2-1|few|TRBD2|TRBV12-3/TRBV12-4
TGTGCCAGCACCCCGGTTTATGGGACTAGCGGGAGTGGGGCCTACAATGAGCAGTTCTTC
CASTPVYGTSGSGAYNEQFF
>TRBJ2-7|few|TRBD2|TRBV6-1
TGTGCCAGCAGTGAGGAACTAGCGGTCTCCTACGAGCAGTACTTC
CASSEELAVSYEQYF
>TRBJ2-1|few|-|TRBV24-1
TGTGCCACCAGTGATCAGGGGAGTGGGTTCAATGAGCAGTTCTTC
CATSDQGSGFNEQFF
>TRBJ2-7|few|TRBD2|TRBV9
TGTGCCAGCAGCGTAGAGGGACTAGCGGGAGATGGTGAGCAGTACTTC
CASSVEGLAGDGEQYF
>TRBJ2-7|few|TRBD1|TRBV5-1
TGCGCCAGCAGCTCCCAGGGGGAAGAGCAGTACTTC
CASSSQGEEQYF
>TRBJ2-1|few|TRBD2|TRBV7-9
TGTGCCAGCACTCTCCTAGCGGGAGAACCCTACAATGAGCAGTTCTTC
CASTLLAGEPYNEQFF
>TRBJ2-3|-|-|TRBV11-2
TGTGCCAGCAGCTCTCTACTGGGCGGCGGCGGAGATACGCAGTATTTT
CASSSLLGGGGDTQYF
>TRBJ1-5|-|-|TRBV5-5
TGTGCCAGCAGCCAGGGACAATTTAATCAGCCCCAGCATTTT
CASSQGQFNQPQHF
>TRBJ1-2|few|-|TRBV24-1
TGTGCCACCTTCGACGGGGGAACTGGCTACACCTTC
CATFDGGTGYTF
>TRBJ2-5|many|-|TRBV3-1
TGTGCCAGCAGCCAAGAGTGGAGGCTAGGAGCACAAGAGACCCAGTACTTC
CASSQEWRLGAQETQYF
>TRBJ2-1|few|-|TRBV9
TGTGCCAGCGCCCCCCGGGCCGGGGAACGGCACAATGAGCAGTTCTTC
CASAPRAGERHNEQFF
>TRBJ2-2|once|-|TRBV10-3
TGTGCCATCAGTGAGTCAACAGGGTCGAGCACCGGGGAGCTGTTTTTT
CAISESTGSSTGELFF
>TRBJ2-5|few|-|TRBV5-1
TGCGCCAGCAGCTTGGAATTTGGGACCCAGTACTTC
CASSLEFGTQYF
>TRBJ2-3|-|TRBD1|TRBV15
TGTGCCACCAGCATCGGGACAGGCGTTAGCACAGATACGCAGTATTTT
CATSIGTGVSTDTQYF
>TRBJ1-1|few|TRBD1|TRBV5-1
TGCGCCAGCAGCGAGACAGGGGGTGACACTGAAGCTTTCTTT
CASSETGGDTEAFF
>TRBJ2-2|-|TRBD2|TRBV5-1
TGCGCCAGCAGCTGGCTAAGACTAGCGGGGAACACCGGGGAGCTGTTTTTT
CASSWLRLAGNTGELFF
>TRBJ2-1|many|-|TRBV5-1
TGCGCCAGCAGCTTGGCGCCACAGGCGGACAATGAGCAGTTCTTC
CASSLAPQADNEQFF
>TRBJ1-6|few|TRBD1|TRBV12-3/TRBV12-4
TGTGCCAGCAGCCCCGGGACAGGGGTATCACCCCTCCACTTT
CASSPGTGVSPLHF
>TRBJ2-4|-|-|TRBV3-1
TGTGCCAGCAGCGACCACGGACTGAAAAACATTCAGTACTTC
CASSDHGLKNIQYF
>TRBJ2-3|few|-|TRBV4-1
TGCGCCAGCAGCCAAGAAGCCGTTCCAACGCAGTATTTT
CASSQEAVPTQYF
>TRBJ1-2|few|-|TRBV20-1
TGCAGTGCTAGACGGGCCTCAGGGGACAATTGTGGCTACACCTTC
CSARRASGDNCGYTF
>TRBJ1-5|-|-|TRBV19
TGTGCCAGCCGGATCCTTCTCCCAGGCAATCAGCCCCAGCATTTT
CASRILLPGNQPQHF
>TRBJ1-4|-|TRBD1|TRBV13
TGTGCCAGCAGCTTTAAAACCGGGACAGGGGGTGAAAAACTGTTTTTT
CASSFKTGTGGEKLFF
>TRBJ2-3|few|-|TRBV29-1
TGCAGCGTTGCTGGGACCACAGATACGCAGTATTTT
CSVAGTTDTQYF
>TRBJ2-1|-|-|TRBV4-1
TGCGCCAGCAGCCCACAAAATGGCTATTCCAATGAGCAGTTCTTC
CASSPQNGYSNEQFF
>TRBJ1-2|few|-|TRBV9
TGTGCCAGCAGACACCCGAACCGGACGGGTGGCTACACCTTC
CASRHPNRTGGYTF
>TRBJ2-1|many|TRBD2|TRBV5-6
TGTGCCAGCAGACACCGACTAGCGGATTACAATGAGCAGTTCTTC
CASRHRLADYNEQFF
>TRBJ2-1|few|TRBD2|TRBV7-8
TGTGCCAGCAGTGCAGAGCGGGAGGTGATGAGTGAGCAGTTCTTC
CASSAEREVMSEQFF
>TRBJ1-5|-|TRBD1|TRBV9
TGTGCCAGCAGCTTGCAGGGGGTTGGCAATCAGCCCCAGCATTTT
CASSLQGVGNQPQHF
>TRBJ2-5|-|-|TRBV19
TGTGCCAGTAGTCCCCTGACAGGTGGGGAGACCCAGTACTTC
CASSPLTGGETQYF
>TRBJ1-6|-|-|TRBV24-1
TGTGCCCCCGGCCGGCAGGGCGTTTCACCCCTCCACTTT
CAPGRQGVSPLHF
>TRBJ2-3|-|-|TRBV7-8
TGTGCCAGCAGCTTGGCAGGATTGTTAGGCACAGATACGCAGTATTTT
CASSLAGLLGTDTQYF